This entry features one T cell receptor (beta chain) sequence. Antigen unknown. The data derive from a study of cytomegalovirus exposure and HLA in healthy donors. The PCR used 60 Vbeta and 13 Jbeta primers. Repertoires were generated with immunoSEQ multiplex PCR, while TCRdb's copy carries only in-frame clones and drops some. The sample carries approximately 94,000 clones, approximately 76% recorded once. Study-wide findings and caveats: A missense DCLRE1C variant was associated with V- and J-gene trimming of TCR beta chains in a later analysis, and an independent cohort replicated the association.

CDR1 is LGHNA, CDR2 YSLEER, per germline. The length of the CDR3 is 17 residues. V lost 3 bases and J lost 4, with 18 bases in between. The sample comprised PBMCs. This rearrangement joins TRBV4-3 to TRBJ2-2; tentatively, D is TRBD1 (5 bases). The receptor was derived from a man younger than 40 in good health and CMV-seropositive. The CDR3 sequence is CASSQKVPWGPTGELFF. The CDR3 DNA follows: TGCGCCAGCAGCCAGAAGGTCCCGTGGGGCCCCACCGGGGAGCTGTTTTTT.